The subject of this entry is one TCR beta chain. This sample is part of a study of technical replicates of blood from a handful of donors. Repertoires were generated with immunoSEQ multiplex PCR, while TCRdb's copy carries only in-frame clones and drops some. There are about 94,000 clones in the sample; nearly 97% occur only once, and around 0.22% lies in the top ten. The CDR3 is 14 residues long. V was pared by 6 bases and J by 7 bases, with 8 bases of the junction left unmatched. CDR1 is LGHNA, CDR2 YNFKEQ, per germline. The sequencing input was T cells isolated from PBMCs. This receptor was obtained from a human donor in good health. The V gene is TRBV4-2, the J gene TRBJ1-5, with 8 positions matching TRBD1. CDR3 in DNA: TGTGCCAGCAGTTACACAGGGGGAGGACAGCCCCAGCATTTT. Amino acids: CASSYTGGGQPQHF.